Listed below are T cell receptor beta chains from one sample, sequenced in a study of technical replicates of blood from a few donors. Method: immunoSEQ multiplex PCR; TCRdb's copy keeps in-frame clones and lacks some. This sample has some 77,000 clones, with around 90% found just once. The sample taken for sequencing was T cells isolated from PBMCs. The receptors shown here come from a human donor in good health. Both conserved end residues are part of each CDR3. A D gene is named only where the DNA matches it firmly.

v_call: TRBV2; d_call: .; j_call: TRBJ2-7; cdr3_aa: CASSGLVSEQYF
v_call: TRBV6-6; d_call: TRBD1; j_call: TRBJ2-7; cdr3_aa: CASSYRDRGHEQYF
v_call: TRBV11-3; d_call: TRBD2; j_call: TRBJ2-2; cdr3_aa: CASSLVASGANTGELFF
v_call: TRBV28; d_call: .; j_call: TRBJ2-1; cdr3_aa: CASSKETGYEQFF
v_call: TRBV25-1; d_call: .; j_call: TRBJ1-1; cdr3_aa: CASSEFRGQNTEAFF
v_call: TRBV7-9; d_call: TRBD1; j_call: TRBJ1-3; cdr3_aa: CASRTSGTAAGNTIYF
v_call: TRBV30; d_call: .; j_call: TRBJ1-5; cdr3_aa: CAWSKDRNDQPQHF
v_call: TRBV27; d_call: TRBD1; j_call: TRBJ2-5; cdr3_aa: CASSPRYTGVRETQYF
v_call: TRBV5-1; d_call: .; j_call: TRBJ1-1; cdr3_aa: CASSFKDGMNTEAFF
v_call: TRBV29-1; d_call: .; j_call: TRBJ2-7; cdr3_aa: CSVRVSYEQYF
v_call: TRBV5-6; d_call: .; j_call: TRBJ1-5; cdr3_aa: CASSSGQSGNQPQHF
v_call: TRBV9; d_call: TRBD2; j_call: TRBJ2-3; cdr3_aa: CASSVGLAEGPPDTQYF
v_call: TRBV9; d_call: .; j_call: TRBJ1-1; cdr3_aa: CASSVATVNTEAFF